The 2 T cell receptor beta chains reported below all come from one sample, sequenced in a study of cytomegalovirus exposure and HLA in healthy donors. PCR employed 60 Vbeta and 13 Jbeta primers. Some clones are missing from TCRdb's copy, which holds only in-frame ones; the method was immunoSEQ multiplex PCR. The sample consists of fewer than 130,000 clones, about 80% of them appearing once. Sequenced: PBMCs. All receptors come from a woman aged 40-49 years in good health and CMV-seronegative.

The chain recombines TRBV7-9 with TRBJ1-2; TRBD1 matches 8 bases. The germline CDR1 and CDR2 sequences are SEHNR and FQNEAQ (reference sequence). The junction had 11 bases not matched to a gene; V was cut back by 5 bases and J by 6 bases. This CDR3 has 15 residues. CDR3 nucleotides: TGTGCCAGCAGCCCCCCCCTGACAGGGGTACATGGCTACACCTTC. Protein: CASSPPLTGVHGYTF.

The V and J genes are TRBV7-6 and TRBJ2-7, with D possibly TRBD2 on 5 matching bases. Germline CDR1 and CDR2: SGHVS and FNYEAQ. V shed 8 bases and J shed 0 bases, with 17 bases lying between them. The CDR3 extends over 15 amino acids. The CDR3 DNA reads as TGTGCCAGCGGCCGAGTAGAGGGTTTCTCCTACGAGCAGTACTTC. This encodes CASGRVEGFSYEQYF.